The next 6 T cell receptor beta chains were all read from a single sample in a study of human T cells and chemical hapten exposure. TCRdb passed the RACE reads through MiXCR, listing each CDR3 protein once. The sample includes about 120,000 distinct CDR3 sequences, about 11% of them seen just once. As to time point: patch test 3, about 24 weeks after DPC sensitization. Treatment of the sample: therapeutic diphenylcyclopropenone sensitization with weekly scalp DPC. The sample was whole blood, taken in connection with sensitization to the hapten diphenylcyclopropenone (DPC). The receptors come from a woman aged 50 to 65 with alopecia areata. Some clones in this sample may be carry-over from other donors' samples.

This clonotype was counted ten times or more. CDR3 amino acids: CASTPGLTNEKLFF. The CDR3 nucleotides are TGTGCCAGCACCCCGGGTCTTACTAATGAAAAACTGTTTTTT. The chain couples TRBV12-3 or TRBV12-4 to TRBJ1-4; no clear D gene. The CDR3 runs 14 residues. V lost 7 bases and J 2 bases, leaving 11 bases between the germline ends.

This clonotype came up a few times. The V and J genes are TRBV6-5 and TRBJ1-6; possibly TRBD1 for D (6 bases). The CDR3 extends over 14 amino acids. Germline values: CDR1 MNHEY, CDR2 SVGAGI. V lost 5 bases and J 11 bases, leaving 16 bases between the germline ends. Here the CDR3 reads CASSAGTTIPPLHF. The CDR3 nucleotides are TGTGCCAGCAGTGCCGGGACAACCATTCCACCCCTCCACTTT.

This sequence joins TRBV11-2 and TRBJ1-5; possible D gene TRBD1, 5 bases. The CDR3 length is 15 residues. CDR1 SGHAT and CDR2 FQNNGV come from the germline V gene. V gave up 1 base and J gave up 3 bases, with 10 bases separating them. The CDR3 region has the DNA TGTGCCAGCAGCTTAGGCCAGGGACCCAATCAGCCCCAGCATTTT. This codes for CASSLGQGPNQPQHF.

On this clonotype: Since a much larger clone is just one base distant, this may be a read error. This chain joins TRBV11-2 and TRBJ2-3; D is ambiguous. Germline loops: CDR1 SGHAT, CDR2 FQNNGV. The CDR3 contains 14 residues. CDR3 nucleotide sequence: TGTGTCAGCAGCTTAGCCGTCGTCACAGATACGCAGTATTTT. Residues: CVSSLAVVTDTQYF.

Only a few counts were recorded for this clonotype. CDR3 coding DNA: TGTGCCAGCAGTGATCCTCTACTAGCGGGAGATGAGCAGTTCTTC. This codes for CASSDPLLAGDEQFF. The chain has TRBV6-1 and TRBJ2-1, with TRBD2 identical over 11 bases. The CDR3 loop spans 15 amino acids. The V segment lost 3 bases and the J segment 8 bases; nucleotides outside the gene matches: 6. Germline loops: CDR1 MNHNS, CDR2 SASEGT.

This clonotype was picked up many times. The V gene is TRBV6-5, the J gene TRBJ1-1, with D uncertain. Germline V gene sequence: CDR1 MNHEY, CDR2 SVGAGI. The CDR3 contains 14 residues. Trimming took 7 bases from V and 1 from J, leaving 13 bases between them. In DNA, the CDR3 is TGTGCCAGCACCCCCCCCGGAGCGAACACTGAAGCTTTCTTT. Its protein product is CASTPPGANTEAFF.